Below are 29 T cell receptor beta chains sequenced from a single sample in a study of vaccination effects on CD4 cells after COVID-19 (dated by TCRdb to 2022 to 2024). Their antigen targets remain unknown. In the ViraFEST assay, PBMC were stimulated with viral peptide pools, and antigen-specific CD4+ T cell clonotypes were then identified by expansion using TCR sequencing. After approximately eleven days of culture, CD4+ T cells were isolated with the EasySep CD4+ T cell isolation kit. Each participant got two doses of an mRNA SARS-CoV-2 vaccine, either BNT162b2 or mRNA-1273. Library method: the immunoSEQ multiplex PCR assay. The source is immuneACCESS, and TCRdb retained only in-frame sequences with V and J called. Part of the clones is not carried over; for the studies checked, unresolved V genes explain less than half of this, and the remainder is unexplained. The sample table contains under 85,000 clones; only one count was recorded for around 77% of them. The ten largest clonotypes hold roughly 1.2% of the sample.

The input for sequencing was CD4+ T cells from PBMCs cultured with HCoV-OC43 spike peptides, taken after COVID-19 vaccination. Interpreted using the paper, the cell subset or site label stands for: HCoV-OC43 spike overlapping peptide pool stimulation. The receptors were gathered from a human donor who received a COVID-19 vaccine.

This clone was observed a few times. The chain joins TRBV4-1 to TRBJ1-1; 8 nucleotides line up with TRBD1. Unmatched junction bases numbered 3, after V lost 4 bases and J lost 2 bases. CDR1 and CDR2 from the germline V gene are MGHRA and YSYEKL. The CDR3 is 14 residues long. In DNA form, the CDR3 reads TGCGCCAGCAGCCTGACAGGGGTAAACACTGAAGCTTTCTTT. This gives the protein CASSLTGVNTEAFF.

The rearrangement uses TRBV7-9 and TRBJ1-1; 8 bases align to TRBD1. J gave up 1 base and V 0 bases, and 1 base lay outside the gene matches. Germline values: CDR1 SEHNR, CDR2 FQNEAQ (reference sequence). This CDR3 is 15 amino acids long. The CDR3 protein is CASSLADRANTEAFF. Here the CDR3 DNA reads TGTGCCAGCAGCTTAGCGGACAGGGCGAACACTGAAGCTTTCTTT.

The chain couples TRBV6-5 to TRBJ2-3, with D unresolved. V gave up 5 bases and J gave up 4 bases, with 13 bases separating them. There are 14 residues in the CDR3. Per the germline V gene, CDR1 is MNHEY and CDR2 is SVGAGI. This chain's CDR3 is CASSPELFADTQYF. In nucleotides, the CDR3 is TGTGCCAGCAGTCCAGAATTATTTGCAGATACGCAGTATTTT.

The V gene is TRBV5-1, the J gene TRBJ2-3; D is tentatively TRBD1 or TRBD2 (5 bases each). V was shortened by 5 bases and J by 4 bases, with 11 bases between the two germline ends. The germline CDR1 and CDR2 sequences are SGHRS and YFSETQ. The CDR3 is 13 residues long. CDR3 in amino acids: CASSHEGSDTQYF. CDR3 coding DNA: TGCGCCAGCAGTCATGAGGGGTCAGATACGCAGTATTTT.

The chain couples TRBV30 to TRBJ2-3, with D possibly matching TRBD2 (6 bases). This CDR3 contains 16 residues. The germline V and J ends were trimmed by 0 bases and 2 bases, with 15 bases remaining between them. Germline CDR1 and CDR2: GTSNPN and SVGIG (reference sequence). The DNA for the CDR3 is TGTGCCTGGAGTGTACTTGGTAGCGGTTACACAGATACGCAGTATTTT. This encodes CAWSVLGSGYTDTQYF.

V usage is TRBV2 and J usage is TRBJ1-3, with D possibly matching TRBD1 (5 bases). Germline CDR1 reads SNHLY; CDR2 reads FYNNEI. This CDR3 contains 17 residues. Trimming stripped 6 bases from V and 0 bases from J, with 18 bases between. The CDR3 DNA follows: TGTGCCAGCAGCCTTAAGACAGCTACGAGCTCTGGAAACACCATATATTTT. It codes for CASSLKTATSSGNTIYF.

The gene calls are TRBV5-1 and TRBJ2-1; 13 bases map to TRBD2. The CDR3 has 17 residues. J lost 6 bases, V lost 0 bases, and 6 bases had no gene match. Germline CDR1 reads SGHRS; CDR2 reads YFSETQ. The CDR3 nucleotides are TGCGCCAGCAGCTTGGACAAACTAGCGGGGGGGATCAATGAGCAGTTCTTC. Its translation is CASSLDKLAGGINEQFF.

The chain combines TRBV18 with TRBJ2-6; 7 nucleotides align to TRBD1. Germline V lookup: CDR1 KGHSH, CDR2 LQKENI. This CDR3 is 17 amino acids long. After removal of 0 bases from V and 0 bases from J, the junction contained 2 bases not matched to a gene. The DNA for the CDR3 is TGTGCCAGCTCACCACCAGGGGGCACCTCTGGGGCCAACGTCCTGACTTTC. This codes for CASSPPGGTSGANVLTF. Full variable domain (rest looked up from reference TRBV18 and TRBJ2-6): NAGVMQNPRHLVRRRGQEARLRCSPMKGHSHVYWYRQLPEEGLKFMVYLQKENIIDESGMPKERFSAEFPKEGPSILRIQQVVRGDSAAYFCASSPPGGTSGANVLTFGAGSRLTVL.

The chain uses TRBV5-4 and TRBJ2-1; 8 nucleotides line up with TRBD1. V gave up 4 bases and J gave up 5 bases; unmatched junction bases: 14. Germline CDR1 SGHNT, CDR2 YYREEE (reference sequence). The CDR3 contains 17 residues. The CDR3, as DNA: TGTGCCAGCAGCCCGGGGTGGCAGGGGGCTACGAACAATGAGCAGTTCTTC. The encoded protein is CASSPGWQGATNNEQFF.

This rearrangement joins TRBV6-2 or TRBV6-3 to TRBJ2-7; 7 bases match TRBD1. The V and J ends lost 6 bases and 4 bases, in that order; junction bases with no gene match: 3. This CDR3 contains 12 residues. In germline, CDR1 is MNHEY, CDR2 SVGEGT. The CDR3 nucleotides read TGTGCCAGCAGCCCACAGGGGTACGAGCAGTACGTC. Protein: CASSPQGYEQYV.

The chain combines TRBV3-1 (or the pseudogene TRBV3-2) with TRBJ1-2, with TRBD1 matching over 7 bases. Trimming took 6 bases from V and 4 from J; bases not matched to a gene: 11. CDR3 length equals 15 residues. Germline lookup yields CDR1 LGHDT and CDR2 YNNKEL (reference sequence). CDR3 coding DNA: TGTGCCAGCAGTCCTCGCCAGGGGGACACCTATGGCTACACCTTC. Translation gives CASSPRQGDTYGYTF.

This chain links TRBV4-3 with TRBJ2-3; 8 bases agree with TRBD1. V dropped 2 bases and J dropped 5; count of bases not matched to a gene: 6. Germline CDR1 and CDR2: LGHNA and YSLEER. CDR3 size: 15 residues. This chain's CDR3 is CASSQSLQGGDTQYF. CDR3 coding DNA: TGCGCCAGCAGCCAATCGTTACAGGGGGGAGATACGCAGTATTTT.

The V call is TRBV4-1, the J call TRBJ1-1; 8 bases agree with TRBD1. In germline, CDR1 is MGHRA, CDR2 YSYEKL. CDR3 length: 13 amino acids. V shed 3 bases and J 6 bases; nucleotides not matched to a gene: 3. CDR3 nucleotide sequence: TGCGCCAGCAGCCAGACAGGGGCCCCTGAAGCTTTCTTT. It yields the protein CASSQTGAPEAFF.

This chain connects TRBV5-4 to TRBJ1-6; D gene ambiguous. Trimming cost V 0 bases and J 5 bases, with 6 bases left between them. The CDR3 length is 14 residues. CDR1 is SGHNT and CDR2 is YYREEE in the germline V gene (reference sequence). This chain's CDR3 is CASSLGGDNSPLHF. CDR3 sequence (DNA): TGTGCCAGCAGCTTGGGCGGAGATAATTCACCCCTCCACTTT.

This rearrangement joins TRBV3-1 (or the pseudogene TRBV3-2) to TRBJ1-5; D possibly corresponds to TRBD1 (5 bases). V was pared by 11 bases and J by 4 bases, with 15 bases between. Per the germline V gene, CDR1 is LGHDT and CDR2 is YNNKEL (reference sequence). There are 13 residues in the CDR3. CDR3 bases: TGTGCCTCTTCGGGGGGAGGGAATCAGCCCCAGCATTTT. Amino acids: CASSGGGNQPQHF.

DNA of the CDR3: TGCGCCAGCAACCGGGACACAACTAGCACAGATACGCAGTATTTT. This encodes CASNRDTTSTDTQYF. The V and J genes are TRBV5-1 and TRBJ2-3, with D possibly TRBD1 on 6 matching bases. CDR1 and CDR2 from the germline V gene are SGHRS and YFSETQ. V lost 6 bases to trimming and J lost 0 bases, with 14 bases between them. The CDR3 sequence is 15 residues long.

This clone has a handful of counts. The rearrangement joins TRBV2 to TRBJ1-1; D not resolved. V was trimmed by 2 bases and J by 2 bases, leaving 9 bases between them. Germline V gene sequence: CDR1 SNHLY, CDR2 FYNNEI. The length of the CDR3 is 14 residues. The CDR3 reads CASSEMRSNTEAFF. CDR3 DNA sequence: TGTGCCAGCAGTGAAATGAGATCTAACACTGAAGCTTTCTTT.

The chain joins TRBV29-1 to TRBJ2-3, with D hard to call. This CDR3 is built from 12 residues. The ends were cut back, 8 bases at V and 1 base at J, with 10 bases in the middle. CDR1 and CDR2 (germline): SQVTM, ANQGSEA. CDR3 nucleotides: TGCAGCTCGAGGTGGGGCACAGATACGCAGTATTTT. It encodes CSSRWGTDTQYF.

The rearrangement links TRBV6-5 to TRBJ1-2; unclear D gene. The CDR3 extends over 15 amino acids. Germline V gene sequence: CDR1 MNHEY, CDR2 SVGAGI. CDR3 amino acids: CAAGLGGFDYYGYTF. DNA for the CDR3: TGTGCAGCTGGGTTAGGAGGGTTTGATTACTATGGCTACACCTTC.

This clone has just a few counts. V and J are TRBV24-1 and TRBJ2-3, with TRBD1 as a possible D gene (6 bases). CDR1 and CDR2 from the germline V gene are KGHDR and SFDVKD. Trimming removed 4 bases at V and 3 bases at J, with 13 bases between. The CDR3 is 15 amino acids. The CDR3 loop is CATSDDRRTTDTQYF. In nucleotides, the CDR3 is TGTGCCACCAGTGACGACAGGCGTACTACAGATACGCAGTATTTT.

This sequence joins TRBV6-6 and TRBJ1-3; D might be TRBD1 (5 bases). The CDR3 sequence is 15 residues long. CDR1 is MNHNY and CDR2 is SVGAGI in the germline V gene (reference sequence). Trimming stripped 7 bases from V and 0 bases from J, with 13 bases between. The CDR3 nucleotides are TGTGCCAGCAAGCCGGACGGGACCTCTGGAAACACCATATATTTT. Translation gives CASKPDGTSGNTIYF.

This clone turned up a few times. This rearrangement joins TRBV2 to TRBJ2-7; D uncertain. Germline V gives CDR1 SNHLY, CDR2 FYNNEI. The CDR3 is 13 residues long. Trimming stripped 5 bases from V and 8 bases from J, with 16 bases between. CDR3 loop: CASSNRAGAKQYV. The DNA for the CDR3 is TGTGCCAGCAGTAACCGGGCAGGAGCTAAGCAGTACGTC.

V is TRBV19 and J is TRBJ2-1, with 11 bases fitting TRBD2. V shed 9 bases and J 5 bases; nucleotides not matched to a gene: 9. The length of the CDR3 is 15 residues. Per the germline V gene, CDR1 is LNHDA and CDR2 is SQIVND (reference sequence). The CDR3 coding sequence is TGTGCCAGCCCTTTAGCGGGGGGGCCCCACAATGAGCAGTTCTTC. Amino acids: CASPLAGGPHNEQFF.

V is TRBV18 and J is TRBJ1-2; 9 positions match TRBD1. The V segment lost 0 bases and the J segment 4 bases; nucleotides outside the gene matches: 0. This CDR3 contains 14 residues. Germline assignment: CDR1 KGHSH and CDR2 LQKENI. CDR3 protein: CASSPPDRGYGYTF. Written as DNA, the CDR3 is TGTGCCAGCTCACCACCGGACAGGGGCTATGGCTACACCTTC.

This chain links TRBV3-1 (or the pseudogene TRBV3-2) with TRBJ1-1; D not certain. Trimming cost V 1 base and J 0 bases, with 9 bases left between them. From germline, CDR1 is LGHDT and CDR2 YNNKEL (reference sequence). CDR3 length equals 15 residues. CDR3 coding DNA: TGTGCCAGCAGCCAAGGTGGGGTGATGAACACTGAAGCTTTCTTT. It yields the protein CASSQGGVMNTEAFF.

V usage is TRBV27 and J usage is TRBJ2-1; D unclear. The CDR3 length is 16 residues. Trimming stripped 5 bases from V and 7 bases from J, with 21 bases between. The germline CDR1 and CDR2 sequences are MNHEY and SMNVEV (reference sequence). The CDR3 protein is CASSAYDTAAKNEQFF. Written as DNA, the CDR3 is TGTGCCAGCAGTGCGTACGACACCGCCGCGAAGAATGAGCAGTTCTTC.

Only one count was recorded for this clone. The V and J genes are TRBV5-1 and TRBJ1-2, with no clear D. CDR3 length: 14 amino acids. Trimming stripped 0 bases from V and 3 bases from J, with 9 bases between. Germline loops: CDR1 SGHRS, CDR2 YFSETQ. This chain's CDR3 is CASSLDGPYYGYTF. The CDR3 DNA is TGCGCCAGCAGCTTGGATGGGCCTTACTATGGCTACACCTTC.

This chain joins TRBV11-2 and TRBJ1-2; TRBD1 is a possible D gene (6 bases). Germline V gene data show CDR1 as SGHAT and CDR2 as FQNNGV. The V end was cut by 7 bases, the J end by 2 bases, with 14 bases between. This CDR3 comprises 14 residues. CDR3 protein: CASNNGGQNYGYTF. In DNA, the CDR3 is TGTGCCAGCAACAACGGGGGGCAAAACTATGGCTACACCTTC.

This rearrangement joins TRBV6-2 or TRBV6-3 to TRBJ2-7; 12 bases align to TRBD2. Germline V CDR1 and CDR2: MNHEY, SVGEGT. The CDR3 runs to 16 residues. V was clipped by 0 bases and J by 4 bases; unmatched bases: 4. In nucleotides, the CDR3 is TGTGCCAGCAGTTACTCTATTGGGACTAGCGGGTACGAGCAGTACGTC. Amino acids: CASSYSIGTSGYEQYV.